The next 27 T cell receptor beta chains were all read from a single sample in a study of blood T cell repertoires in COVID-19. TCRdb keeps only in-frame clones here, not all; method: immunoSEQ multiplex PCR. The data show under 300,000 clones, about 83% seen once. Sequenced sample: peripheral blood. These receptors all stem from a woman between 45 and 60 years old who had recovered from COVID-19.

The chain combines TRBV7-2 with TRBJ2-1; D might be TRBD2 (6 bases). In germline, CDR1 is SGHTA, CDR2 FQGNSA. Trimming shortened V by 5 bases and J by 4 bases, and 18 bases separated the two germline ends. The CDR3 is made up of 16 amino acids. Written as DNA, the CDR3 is TGTGCCAGCAGCCCCGAACGGAGGGCCGATTACAATGAGCAGTTCTTC. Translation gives CASSPERRADYNEQFF.

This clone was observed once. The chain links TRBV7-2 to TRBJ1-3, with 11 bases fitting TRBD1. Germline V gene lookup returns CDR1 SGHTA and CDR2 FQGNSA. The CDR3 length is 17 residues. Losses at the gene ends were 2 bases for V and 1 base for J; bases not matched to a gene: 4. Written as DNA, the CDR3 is TGTGCCAGCAGCTTAACCGGACAGGGGGCGTCTGGAAACACCATATATTTT. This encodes CASSLTGQGASGNTIYF. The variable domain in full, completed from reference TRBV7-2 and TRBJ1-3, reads GAGVSQSPSNKVTEKGKDVELRCDPISGHTALYWYRQSLGQGLEFLIYFQGNSAPDKSGLPSDRFSAERTGGSVSTLTIQRTQQEDSAVYLCASSLTGQGASGNTIYFGEGSWLTVV.

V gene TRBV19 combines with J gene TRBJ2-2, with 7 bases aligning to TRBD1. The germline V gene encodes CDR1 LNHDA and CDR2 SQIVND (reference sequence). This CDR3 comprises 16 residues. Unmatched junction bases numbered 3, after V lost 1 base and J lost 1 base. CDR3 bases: TGTGCCAGTAGTATAGGGCAGGGGGTGAACACCGGGGAGCTGTTTTTT. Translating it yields CASSIGQGVNTGELFF.

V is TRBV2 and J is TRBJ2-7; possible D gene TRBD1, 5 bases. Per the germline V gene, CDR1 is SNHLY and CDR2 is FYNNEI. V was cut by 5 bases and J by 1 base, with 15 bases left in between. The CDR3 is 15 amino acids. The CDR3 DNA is TGTGCCAGCAGTCCTGAGCCAGGGATATCCTACGAGCAGTACTTC. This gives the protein CASSPEPGISYEQYF.

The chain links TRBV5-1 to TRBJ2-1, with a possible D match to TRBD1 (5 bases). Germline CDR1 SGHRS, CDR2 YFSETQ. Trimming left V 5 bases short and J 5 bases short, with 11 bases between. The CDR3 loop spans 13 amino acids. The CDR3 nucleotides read TGCGCCAGCAGTTTTCAGGGAAACAATGAGCAGTTCTTC. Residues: CASSFQGNNEQFF.

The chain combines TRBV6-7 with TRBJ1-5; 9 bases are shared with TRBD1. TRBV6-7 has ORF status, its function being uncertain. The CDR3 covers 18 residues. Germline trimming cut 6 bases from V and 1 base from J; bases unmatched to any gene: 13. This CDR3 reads CASRTTHRGRQSNQPQHF. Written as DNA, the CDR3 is TGTGCCAGCAGAACTACCCACAGGGGGCGGCAAAGCAATCAGCCCCAGCATTTT.

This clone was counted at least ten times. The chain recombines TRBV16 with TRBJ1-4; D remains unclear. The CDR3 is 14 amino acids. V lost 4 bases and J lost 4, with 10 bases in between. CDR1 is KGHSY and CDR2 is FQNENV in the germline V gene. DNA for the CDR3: TGTGCCAGCAGCCCCTCCGGGGTTAATGAAAAACTGTTTTTT. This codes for CASSPSGVNEKLFF. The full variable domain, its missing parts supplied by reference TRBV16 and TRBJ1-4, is GEEVAQTPKHLVRGEGQKAKLYCAPIKGHSYVFWYQQVLKNEFKFLISFQNENVFDETGMPKERFSAKCLPNSPCSLEIQATKLEDSAVYFCASSPSGVNEKLFFGSGTQLSVL.

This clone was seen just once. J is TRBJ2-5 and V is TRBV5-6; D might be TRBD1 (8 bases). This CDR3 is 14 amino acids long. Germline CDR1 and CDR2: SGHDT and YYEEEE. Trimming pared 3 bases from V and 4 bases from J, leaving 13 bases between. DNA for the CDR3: TGTGCCAGCAGCTCGACAGGGGAGGGAGAGACCCAGTACTTC. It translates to CASSSTGEGETQYF.

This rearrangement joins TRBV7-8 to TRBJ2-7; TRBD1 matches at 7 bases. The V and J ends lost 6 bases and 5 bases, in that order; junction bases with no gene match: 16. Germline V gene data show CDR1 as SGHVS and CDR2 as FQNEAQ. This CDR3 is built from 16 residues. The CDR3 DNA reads TGTGCCAGCAGACTACCACCGGGACAGAAATTCAACGAGCAGTACTTC. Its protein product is CASRLPPGQKFNEQYF.

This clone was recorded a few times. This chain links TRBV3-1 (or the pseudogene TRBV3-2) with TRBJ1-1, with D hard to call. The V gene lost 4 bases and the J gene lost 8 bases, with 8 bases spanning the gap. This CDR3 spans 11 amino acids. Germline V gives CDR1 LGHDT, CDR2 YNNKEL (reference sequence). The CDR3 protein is CASSPDFEAFF. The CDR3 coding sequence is TGTGCCAGCAGCCCAGACTTCGAAGCTTTCTTT.

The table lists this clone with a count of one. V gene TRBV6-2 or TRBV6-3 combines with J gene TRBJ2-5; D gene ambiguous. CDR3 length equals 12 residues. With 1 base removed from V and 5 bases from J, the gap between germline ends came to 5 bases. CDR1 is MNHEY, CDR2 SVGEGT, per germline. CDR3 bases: TGTGCCAGCAGTTACTATGGCGAGACCCAGTACTTC. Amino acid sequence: CASSYYGETQYF.

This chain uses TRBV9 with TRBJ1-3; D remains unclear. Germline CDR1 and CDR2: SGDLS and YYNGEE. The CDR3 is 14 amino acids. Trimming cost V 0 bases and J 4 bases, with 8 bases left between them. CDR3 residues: CASSVDEGGNTIYF. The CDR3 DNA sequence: TGTGCCAGCAGCGTAGACGAGGGAGGAAACACCATATATTTT.

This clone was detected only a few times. Here the CDR3 reads CASSSRGGDEEKLFF. The CDR3 nucleotides are TGCGCCAGCAGCTCCCGTGGAGGGGACGAGGAAAAACTGTTTTTT. The chain joins TRBV5-1 to TRBJ1-4; the D gene is possibly TRBD1 (5 bases). Trimming took 3 bases from V and 8 from J, leaving 17 bases between them. The CDR3 sequence is 15 residues long. Looked up from germline, CDR1 is SGHRS and CDR2 is YFSETQ.

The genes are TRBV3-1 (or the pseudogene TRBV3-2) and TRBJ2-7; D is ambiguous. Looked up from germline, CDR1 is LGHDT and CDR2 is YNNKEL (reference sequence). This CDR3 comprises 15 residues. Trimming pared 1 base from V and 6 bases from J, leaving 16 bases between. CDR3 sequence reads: CASSQAGTSGSEQYF. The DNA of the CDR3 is TGTGCCAGCAGCCAAGCGGGTACCTCCGGGTCCGAGCAGTACTTC.

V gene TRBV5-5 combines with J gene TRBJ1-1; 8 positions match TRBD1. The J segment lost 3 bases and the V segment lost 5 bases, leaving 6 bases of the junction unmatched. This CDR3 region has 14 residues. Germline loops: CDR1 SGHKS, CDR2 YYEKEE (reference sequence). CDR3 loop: CASRETGEDTEAFF. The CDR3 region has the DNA TGTGCCAGCAGAGAGACAGGGGAGGACACTGAAGCTTTCTTT. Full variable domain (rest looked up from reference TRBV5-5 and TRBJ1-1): DAGVTQSPTHLIKTRGQQVTLRCSPISGHKSVSWYQQVLGQGPQFIFQYYEKEERGRGNFPDRFSARQFPNYSSELNVNALLLGDSALYLCASRETGEDTEAFFGQGTRLTVV.

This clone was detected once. The CDR3 spells CASSLGTGGFRDSPLHF. CDR3 nucleotide sequence: TGCGCCAGCAGCTTGGGGACAGGGGGCTTTAGGGATTCACCCCTCCACTTT. The chain is built from TRBV5-1 and TRBJ1-6, with 11 positions matching TRBD1. This CDR3 is built from 17 residues. V shed 0 bases, J shed 8 bases, and the junction held 7 bases outside the gene matches. Germline loops: CDR1 SGHRS, CDR2 YFSETQ.

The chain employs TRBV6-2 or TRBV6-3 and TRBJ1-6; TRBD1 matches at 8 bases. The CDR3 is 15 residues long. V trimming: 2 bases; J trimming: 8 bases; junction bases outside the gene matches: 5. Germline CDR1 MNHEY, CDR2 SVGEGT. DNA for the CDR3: TGTGCCAGCAGTTACGTCGGACAGGGAGATTCACCCCTCCACTTT. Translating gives CASSYVGQGDSPLHF.

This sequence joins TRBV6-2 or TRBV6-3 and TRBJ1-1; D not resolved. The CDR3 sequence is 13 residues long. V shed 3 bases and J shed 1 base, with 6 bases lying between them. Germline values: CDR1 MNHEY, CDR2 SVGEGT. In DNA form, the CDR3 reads TGTGCCAGCAGTTATACGGGGAACACTGAAGCTTTCTTT. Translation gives CASSYTGNTEAFF.

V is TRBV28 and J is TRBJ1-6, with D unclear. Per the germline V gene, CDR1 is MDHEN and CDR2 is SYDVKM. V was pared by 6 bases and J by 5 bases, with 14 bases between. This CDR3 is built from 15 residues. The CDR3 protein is CASRVARTNNSPLHF. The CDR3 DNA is TGTGCCAGCAGGGTTGCAAGGACTAATAATTCACCCCTCCACTTT.

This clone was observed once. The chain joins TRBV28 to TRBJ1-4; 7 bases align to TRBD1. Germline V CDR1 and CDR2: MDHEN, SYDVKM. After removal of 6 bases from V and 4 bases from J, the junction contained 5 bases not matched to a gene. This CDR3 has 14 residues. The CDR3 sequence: CASRSGTDNEKLFF. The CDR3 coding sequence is TGTGCCAGCAGGTCCGGGACAGATAATGAAAAACTGTTTTTT.

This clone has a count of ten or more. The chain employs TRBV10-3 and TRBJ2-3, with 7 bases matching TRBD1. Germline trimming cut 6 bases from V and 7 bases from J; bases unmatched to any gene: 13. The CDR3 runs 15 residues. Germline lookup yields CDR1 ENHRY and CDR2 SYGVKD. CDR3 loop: CAIRYRGPRGYTQYF. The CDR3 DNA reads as TGTGCCATCAGATACAGGGGTCCAAGAGGCTATACGCAGTATTTT.

DNA for the CDR3: TGTGCCAGCAGCCAAGATACAGGGGCTGGAAACACCATATATTTT. Translated, it gives CASSQDTGAGNTIYF. The chain employs TRBV3-1 (or the pseudogene TRBV3-2) and TRBJ1-3, with TRBD1 identical over 7 bases. Germline V gene lookup returns CDR1 LGHDT and CDR2 YNNKEL (reference sequence). After removal of 0 bases from V and 2 bases from J, the junction contained 1 base not matched to a gene. This CDR3 spans 15 amino acids.

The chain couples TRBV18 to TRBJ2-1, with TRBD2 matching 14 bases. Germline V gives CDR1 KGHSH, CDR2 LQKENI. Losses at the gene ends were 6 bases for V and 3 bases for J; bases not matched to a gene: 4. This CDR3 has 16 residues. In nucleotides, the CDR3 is TGTGCCAGCTCGGGCGGACTAGCGGGGGGCTACAATGAGCAGTTCTTC. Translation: CASSGGLAGGYNEQFF.

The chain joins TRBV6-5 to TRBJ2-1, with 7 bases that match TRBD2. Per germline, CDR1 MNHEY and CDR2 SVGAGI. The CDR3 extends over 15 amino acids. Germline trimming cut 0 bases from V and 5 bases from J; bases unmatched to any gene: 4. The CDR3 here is CASSYSNSGNNEQFF. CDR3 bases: TGTGCCAGCAGTTACTCGAACAGCGGGAACAATGAGCAGTTCTTC.

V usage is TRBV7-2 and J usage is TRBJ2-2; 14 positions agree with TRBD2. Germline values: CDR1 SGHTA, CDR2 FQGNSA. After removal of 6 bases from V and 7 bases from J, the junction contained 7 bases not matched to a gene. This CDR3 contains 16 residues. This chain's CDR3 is CASRHPGLAGVGELFF. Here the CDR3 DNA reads TGTGCCAGCAGACATCCGGGACTAGCGGGAGTCGGGGAGCTGTTTTTT.

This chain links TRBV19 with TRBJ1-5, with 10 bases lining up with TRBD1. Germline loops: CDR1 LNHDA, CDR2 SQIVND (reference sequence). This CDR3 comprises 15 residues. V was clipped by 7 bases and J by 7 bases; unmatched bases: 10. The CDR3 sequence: CASTGTGVRRQPQHF. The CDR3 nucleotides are TGTGCCAGTACCGGGACAGGGGTAAGGAGGCAGCCCCAGCATTTT.

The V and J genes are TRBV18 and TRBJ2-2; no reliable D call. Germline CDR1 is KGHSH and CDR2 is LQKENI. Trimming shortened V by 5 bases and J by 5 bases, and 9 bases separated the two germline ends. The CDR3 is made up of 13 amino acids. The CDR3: CASSTRETGELFF. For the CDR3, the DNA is TGTGCCAGCTCAACACGAGAAACCGGGGAGCTGTTTTTT.